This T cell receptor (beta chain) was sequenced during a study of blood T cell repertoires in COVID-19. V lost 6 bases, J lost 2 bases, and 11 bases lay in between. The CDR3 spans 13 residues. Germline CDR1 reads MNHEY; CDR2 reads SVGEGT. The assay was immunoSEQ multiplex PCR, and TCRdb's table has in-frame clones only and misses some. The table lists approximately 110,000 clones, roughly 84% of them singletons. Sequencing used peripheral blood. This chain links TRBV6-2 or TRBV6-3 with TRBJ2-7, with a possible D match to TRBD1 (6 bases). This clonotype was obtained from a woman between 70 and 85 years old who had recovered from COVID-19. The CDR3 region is CASSNRATYEQYF. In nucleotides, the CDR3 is TGTGCCAGCAGCAACAGGGCAACCTACGAGCAGTACTTC.